This T cell receptor beta chain emerged from a study of blood T cells in healthy people across ages. General study results and limits: A greater number of naive CD4+ cells and higher diversity distinguished long-lived donors from aged donors.

There are 15 residues in the CDR3. The V end lost 6 bases, the J end lost 4 bases, and 18 bases lay between the germline ends. From germline, CDR1 is MNHEY and CDR2 SVGAGI. Primers used in a second PCR of about 6 to 11 cycles were a sample-barcoded 5' primer and a J-beta primer mix. Each cDNA molecule carried a tag from a template-switch adaptor that contained 12 random nucleotides. MiXCR was run by TCRdb on the 5' RACE reads, yielding one entry per CDR3 protein. Seen here are 850,000 or so distinct CDR3 sequences, about 30% observed once, and the top ten hold around 16%. This clonotype was observed many times. Its antigen is unknown.

The receptor comes from a woman of 80 years or more in good health. Sequencing was carried out using blood. V and J are TRBV6-5 and TRBJ2-5; the D is unclear. The CDR3 protein is CASSVTTFTLETQYF. DNA of the CDR3: TGTGCCAGCAGCGTGACAACCTTCACCCTAGAGACCCAGTACTTC.